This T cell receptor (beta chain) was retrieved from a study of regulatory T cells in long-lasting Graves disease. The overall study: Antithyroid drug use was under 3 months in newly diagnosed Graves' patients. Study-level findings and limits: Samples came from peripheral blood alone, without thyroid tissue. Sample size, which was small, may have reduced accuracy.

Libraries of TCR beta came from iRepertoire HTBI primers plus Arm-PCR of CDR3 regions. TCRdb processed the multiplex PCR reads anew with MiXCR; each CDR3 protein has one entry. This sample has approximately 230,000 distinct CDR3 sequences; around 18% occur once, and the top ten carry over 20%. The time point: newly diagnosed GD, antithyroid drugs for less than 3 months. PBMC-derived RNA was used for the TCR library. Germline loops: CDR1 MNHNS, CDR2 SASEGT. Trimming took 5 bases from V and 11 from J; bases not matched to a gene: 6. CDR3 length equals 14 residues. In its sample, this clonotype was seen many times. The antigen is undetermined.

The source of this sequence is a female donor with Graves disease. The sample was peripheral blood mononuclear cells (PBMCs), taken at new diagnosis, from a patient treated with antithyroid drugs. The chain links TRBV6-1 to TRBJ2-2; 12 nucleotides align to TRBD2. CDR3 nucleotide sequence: TGTGCCAGCAGTCAGCAACTAGCGGGAGGAGAGCTGTTTTTT. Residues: CASSQQLAGGELFF.